This TCR beta chain was profiled in a study of T-cell reconstitution after alpha-beta-depleted transplantation in children. Study-level points and caveats: It was newly produced T cells that mostly accounted for T-cell counts and diversity one year after transplant. Some patients showed high day-60 TCRbeta diversity, which derived from surviving recipient T cells and thymic progenitors. Approximately two months post-transplant, alpha-beta T cells reportedly originated from several hundred expanded graft clones.

This CDR3 contains 12 residues. CDR1 and CDR2 from the germline V gene are DFQATT and SNEGSKA (reference sequence). V was pared by 7 bases and J by 5 bases, with 13 bases between. In its sample, this clonotype was seen many times. What it binds is not known. Construction of the TCRbeta library involved unique molecular identifiers. One entry per CDR3 protein results from TCRdb running MiXCR on the PCR reads. The sample has fewer than 700,000 distinct CDR3 sequences; 10% to 15% are singletons. The genes are TRBV20-1 and TRBJ2-3; D is possibly TRBD2 (5 bases). The TCR was taken from a male patient younger than 18 who had a stem cell transplant for acute myeloid leukemia, so the T cells may come from the graft donor. Specimen: PBMCs, mostly from graft donor cells, collected 360 days after TCRalphabeta/CD19-depleted stem cell transplant. The DNA for the CDR3 is TGCAGTGTCGGACTCCACCTAGATACGCAGTATTTT. Translation: CSVGLHLDTQYF.